The source of this TCR beta chain is a study of naive CD8 T cells in extremely preterm neonates. Broader study findings: Compared with older groups, preterm CDR3s were shorter, with fewer N additions and less trimming.

TCRdb keeps only in-frame clones here, not all; method: immunoSEQ multiplex PCR. The table has a few thousand clones, about 97% seen once; the top ten hold approximately 0.76%. Of note for this clone: Its antigen is undetermined.

CDR1 MDHEN and CDR2 SYDVKM come from the germline V gene. The CDR3 sequence is 17 residues long. V was pared by 2 bases and J by 6 bases, with 10 bases of the junction left unmatched. V is TRBV28 and J is TRBJ2-3, with 11 bases aligning to TRBD2. The sequencing sample was made of naive CD8+ T cells from blood. The source is a human donor in good health. CDR3 in amino acids: CASSLRLAGGRLDTQYF. The CDR3 DNA is TGTGCCAGCAGTTTACGGCTAGCGGGGGGAAGGTTGGATACGCAGTATTTT.